A selection of T cell receptor beta chains follows, all from one sample in a study of vaccination and CD4 T cells after COVID-19. MiXCR was run by TCRdb on the PCR reads, yielding one entry per CDR3 protein. The sample holds about 20,000 distinct CDR3 sequences, around half seen once. Antigen specificity for these receptors is unknown. Sequencing was done on a sample of CD4+ T cells from blood, cultured in vitro. The receptors stem from a human donor who had recovered from COVID-19. The CDR3 runs from the conserved cysteine through the conserved F or W. D genes are given only for firm matches. A row's size may be missing; if present it is once, few, many or a size class.

CASSFERGGTYEQYF,TGTGCCAGCAGCTTTGAGCGGGGGGGTACCTACGAGCAGTACTTC,NA,TRBD2,TRBV11-2,TRBJ2-7
CATSRGTSRDNEQFF,TGTGCCACCAGCAGGGGGACTAGTCGGGACAATGAGCAGTTCTTC,NA,TRBD2,TRBV15,TRBJ2-1
CASRRTALNTEAFF,TGTGCCAGCAGGCGGACAGCCCTGAACACTGAAGCTTTCTTT,once,NA,TRBV2,TRBJ1-1
CSARDRRGGNTGELFF,TGCAGTGCTAGAGATCGCAGGGGGGGAAACACCGGGGAGCTGTTTTTT,NA,NA,TRBV20-1,TRBJ2-2
CSATGTAARTGNTIYF,TGCAGTGCCACCGGGACAGCCGCCAGGACTGGAAACACCATATATTTT,few,TRBD1,TRBV20-1,TRBJ1-3
CASSQVTDTQYF,TGTGCCAGCAGCCAGGTGACAGATACGCAGTATTTT,NA,NA,TRBV5-5,TRBJ2-3
CSARELWAGGPNEQFF,TGCAGTGCTAGAGAGTTATGGGCGGGAGGGCCAAATGAGCAGTTCTTC,once,TRBD2,TRBV20-1,TRBJ2-1
CASTNLGSGGDQPQHF,TGTGCCAGCACTAACCTGGGGTCAGGGGGCGATCAGCCCCAGCATTTT,NA,TRBD1,TRBV6-2/TRBV6-3,TRBJ1-5
CASSLATGSNQPQHF,TGTGCCAGCAGCTTAGCCACAGGGTCAAATCAGCCCCAGCATTTT,NA,NA,TRBV7-9,TRBJ1-5
CASSRTGNQETQYF,TGTGCCAGCAGCAGGACAGGGAACCAAGAGACCCAGTACTTC,NA,TRBD1,TRBV7-8,TRBJ2-5
CSAGLGGRSEQYF,TGCAGTGCTGGTTTGGGGGGGCGTAGCGAGCAGTACTTC,NA,NA,TRBV20-1,TRBJ2-7
CSAQTGGLTEAFF,TGCAGTGCTCAGACGGGCGGGTTAACTGAAGCTTTCTTT,NA,NA,TRBV20-1,TRBJ1-1
CAISEGGGAETQYF,TGTGCCATCAGTGAAGGAGGGGGAGCTGAGACCCAGTACTTC,NA,NA,TRBV10-3,TRBJ2-5
CSAREPAGSTDTQYF,TGCAGTGCTAGAGAACCAGCGGGGAGTACAGATACGCAGTATTTT,once,TRBD2,TRBV20-1,TRBJ2-3
CASSISGVNYGYTF,TGTGCCAGTAGTATTTCGGGCGTTAACTATGGCTACACCTTC,few,NA,TRBV19,TRBJ1-2
CASSLDVVNEQFF,TGTGCTAGCAGCCTCGACGTGGTGAATGAGCAGTTCTTC,NA,NA,TRBV7-7,TRBJ2-1
CASSLGDRGADTQYF,TGTGCCAGCAGCTTAGGCGACAGGGGCGCAGATACGCAGTATTTT,NA,TRBD1,TRBV11-2,TRBJ2-3
CSAREGDYEKLFF,TGCAGTGCTAGAGAGGGGGATTATGAAAAACTGTTTTTT,NA,NA,TRBV20-1,TRBJ1-4
CSAIVPYRTSSPYNEQFF,TGCAGTGCCATAGTCCCTTATCGGACTAGCAGTCCCTACAATGAGCAGTTCTTC,NA,TRBD2,TRBV20-1,TRBJ2-1
CSARDPSREGPQHF,TGCAGTGCTAGAGATCCGTCCAGGGAAGGGCCCCAGCATTTT,few,NA,TRBV20-1,TRBJ1-5
CASSHERLGDRNQPQHF,TGCGCCAGCAGCCATGAACGCCTCGGGGACCGAAATCAGCCCCAGCATTTT,NA,NA,TRBV4-1,TRBJ1-5
CASSQEGRGVEAFF,TGCGCCAGCAGCCAAGAAGGAAGGGGAGTTGAAGCTTTCTTT,NA,NA,TRBV4-1,TRBJ1-1
CASSKRRRGQTITNTGELFF,TGTGCCAGCAGCAAAAGGAGGAGGGGACAGACGATCACGAACACCGGGGAGCTGTTTTTT,NA,NA,TRBV21-1,TRBJ2-2
CASTSVGGNQPQHF,TGTGCCAGCACATCAGTCGGGGGCAATCAGCCCCAGCATTTT,few,NA,TRBV5-6,TRBJ1-5
CASGRVDPWGANVLTF,TGTGCCAGCGGCAGGGTCGACCCCTGGGGGGCCAACGTCCTGACTTTC,few,NA,TRBV6-1,TRBJ2-6
CASSFVAGVGETQYF,TGCGCCAGCAGCTTCGTAGCGGGGGTAGGAGAGACCCAGTACTTC,few,TRBD2,TRBV5-1,TRBJ2-5
CASSQQGNTEAFF,TGTGCCAGCAGCCAACAGGGGAACACTGAAGCTTTCTTT,NA,NA,TRBV6-4,TRBJ1-1
CASSSGPHNSPLHF,TGTGCCAGCAGTTCCGGGCCCCATAATTCACCCCTCCACTTT,once,NA,TRBV28,TRBJ1-6
CASSEYRQGGSYEQYF,TGTGCCAGCAGTGAATACCGGCAGGGGGGCTCCTACGAGCAGTACTTC,few,NA,TRBV6-1,TRBJ2-7
CASSLDGNQPQHF,TGTGCCAGCAGCTTAGACGGGAATCAGCCCCAGCATTTT,NA,NA,TRBV7-2,TRBJ1-5
CASSLAEQETQYF,TGTGCCAGCAGTTTAGCCGAACAAGAGACCCAGTACTTC,NA,NA,TRBV12-3/TRBV12-4,TRBJ2-5
CATSDQRVYGYTF,TGTGCCACCAGTGATCAGCGGGTCTATGGCTACACCTTC,few,NA,TRBV24-1,TRBJ1-2
CASSQGSEAFF,TGTGCCAGCAGCCAGGGATCTGAAGCTTTCTTT,NA,NA,TRBV11-3,TRBJ1-1
CSAIPPGTILQPQHF,TGCAGTGCTATTCCCCCCGGGACAATTCTCCAGCCCCAGCATTTT,few,NA,TRBV20-1,TRBJ1-5
CASSLTANTEAFF,TGTGCCAGCAGCTTGACAGCGAACACTGAAGCTTTCTTT,few,NA,TRBV7-3,TRBJ1-1
CASSDRGASPLHF,TGTGCCAGCAGTGACAGGGGAGCATCACCCCTCCACTTT,NA,TRBD1,TRBV11-3,TRBJ1-6
CASSMGGTYNSPLHF,TGTGCCAGTAGTATGGGGGGAACCTATAATTCACCCCTCCACTTT,NA,NA,TRBV19,TRBJ1-6
CASSLSRSYYEQYF,TGTGCCAGCAGTTTAAGTCGGAGCTACTACGAGCAGTACTTC,NA,NA,TRBV12-3/TRBV12-4,TRBJ2-7
CASRRTTPQETQYF,TGTGCCAGCAGAAGGACTACCCCCCAAGAGACCCAGTACTTC,few,NA,TRBV6-1,TRBJ2-5
CASSQEWRDRGRRGLGYTF,TGTGCCAGCAGCCAAGAGTGGAGGGACAGGGGGCGCAGGGGTCTCGGCTACACCTTC,NA,TRBD1,TRBV14,TRBJ1-2
CASSPQTGPLYEQYF,TGTGCCAGCAGCCCACAGACCGGGCCTCTATACGAGCAGTACTTC,NA,NA,TRBV9,TRBJ2-7
CATSRLAGADTQYF,TGTGCCACCAGCAGACTAGCGGGAGCAGATACGCAGTATTTT,NA,TRBD2,TRBV15,TRBJ2-3
CASSLWTPGGRGSQPQHF,TGTGCCAGCAGCTTATGGACCCCCGGCGGACGAGGTAGTCAGCCCCAGCATTTT,NA,NA,TRBV7-9,TRBJ1-5
CASSPLLQGETQYF,TGTGCCAGCAGCCCTCTATTACAGGGTGAGACCCAGTACTTC,few,NA,TRBV7-2,TRBJ2-5
CASSISRITNYGYTF,TGTGCCAGTAGTATATCCCGCATAACTAACTATGGCTACACCTTC,NA,NA,TRBV19,TRBJ1-2
CASSLGNQETQYF,TGTGCCAGCAGCTTAGGGAACCAAGAGACCCAGTACTTC,NA,NA,TRBV7-3,TRBJ2-5
CSASRTSGYNEQFF,TGCAGTGCTAGCCGGACTAGCGGATACAATGAGCAGTTCTTC,NA,TRBD2,TRBV20-1,TRBJ2-1
CSASSPDIQYF,TGCAGTGCTTCTTCGCCCGACATTCAGTACTTC,few,NA,TRBV20-1,TRBJ2-4